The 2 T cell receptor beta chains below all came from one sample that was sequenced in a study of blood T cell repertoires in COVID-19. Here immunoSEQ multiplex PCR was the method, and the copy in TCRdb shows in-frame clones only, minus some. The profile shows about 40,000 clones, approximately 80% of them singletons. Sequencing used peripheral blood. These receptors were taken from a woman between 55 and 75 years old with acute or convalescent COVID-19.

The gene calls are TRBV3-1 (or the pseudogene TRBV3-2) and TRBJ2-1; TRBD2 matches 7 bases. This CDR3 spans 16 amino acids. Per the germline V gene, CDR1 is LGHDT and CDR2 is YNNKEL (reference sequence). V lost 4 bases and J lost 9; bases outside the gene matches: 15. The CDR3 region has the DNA TGTGCCAGCAGCCCGGCCGGAAGACGGGAGCGGGGTGAGCAGTTCTTC. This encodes CASSPAGRRERGEQFF.

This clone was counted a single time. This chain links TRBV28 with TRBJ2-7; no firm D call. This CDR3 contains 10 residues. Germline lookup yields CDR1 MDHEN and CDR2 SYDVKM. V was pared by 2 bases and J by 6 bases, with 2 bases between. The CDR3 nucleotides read TGTGCCAGCAGTTTACGCGAGCAGTACTTC. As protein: CASSLREQYF.